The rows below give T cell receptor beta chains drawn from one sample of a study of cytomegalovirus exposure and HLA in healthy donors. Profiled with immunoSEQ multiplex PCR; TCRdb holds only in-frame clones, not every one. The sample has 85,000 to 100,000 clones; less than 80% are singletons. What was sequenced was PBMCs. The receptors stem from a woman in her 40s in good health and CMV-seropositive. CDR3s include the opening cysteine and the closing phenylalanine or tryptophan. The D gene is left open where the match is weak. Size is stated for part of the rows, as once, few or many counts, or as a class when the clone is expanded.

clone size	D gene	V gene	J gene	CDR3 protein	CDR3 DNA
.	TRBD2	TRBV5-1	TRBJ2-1	CASRTSGTPTYNEQFF	TGCGCCAGCAGGACTAGCGGAACACCAACCTACAATGAGCAGTTCTTC
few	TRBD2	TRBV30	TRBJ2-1	CAWRKLAGGYNEQFF	TGTGCCTGGAGAAAATTAGCGGGAGGGTACAATGAGCAGTTCTTC
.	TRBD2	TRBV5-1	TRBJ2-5	CASSLAAGAQETQYF	TGCGCCAGCAGCTTGGCCGCGGGAGCACAAGAGACCCAGTACTTC
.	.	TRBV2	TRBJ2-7	CASSDYYEQYF	TGTGCCAGCAGTGACTACTACGAGCAGTACTTC
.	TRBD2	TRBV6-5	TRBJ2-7	CASSYGRGPGYEQYF	TGTGCCAGCAGTTATGGGAGGGGTCCGGGCTACGAGCAGTACTTC
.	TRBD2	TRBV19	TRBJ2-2	CASKFLVTQVELAGLNTGELFF	TGTGCCAGTAAGTTTCTGGTCACCCAGGTCGAGCTAGCGGGCCTGAACACCGGGGAGCTGTTTTTT
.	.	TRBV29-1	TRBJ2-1	CSGGREYNEQFF	TGCAGCGGGGGTCGGGAGTACAATGAGCAGTTCTTC
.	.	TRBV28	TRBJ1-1	CASLGLMNTEAFF	TGTGCCAGCCTGGGGCTTATGAACACTGAAGCTTTCTTT
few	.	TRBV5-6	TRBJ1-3	CASSLITGSGNTIYF	TGTGCCAGCAGCTTGATAACCGGGTCTGGAAACACCATATATTTT
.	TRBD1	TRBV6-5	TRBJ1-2	CASKPSGTGYGYTF	TGTGCCAGCAAGCCGTCCGGGACAGGGTATGGCTACACCTTC
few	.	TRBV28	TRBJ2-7	CASSVYYEQYF	TGTGCCAGCAGTGTGTACTACGAGCAGTACTTC
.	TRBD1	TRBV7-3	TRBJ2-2	CASSLIIGQGSGELFF	TGTGCCAGCAGCTTAATTATCGGACAGGGGTCCGGGGAGCTGTTTTTT
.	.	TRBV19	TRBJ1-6	CASSIQINSPLHF	TGTGCCAGTAGTATACAGATTAATTCACCCCTCCACTTT
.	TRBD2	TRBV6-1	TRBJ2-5	CASSGVVSGRAAETQYF	TGTGCCAGCAGTGGAGTGGTTAGCGGGAGGGCCGCGGAGACCCAGTACTTC
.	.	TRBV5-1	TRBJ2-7	CASSLRRAYEQYF	TGCGCCAGCAGCTTGCGACGGGCCTACGAGCAGTACTTC
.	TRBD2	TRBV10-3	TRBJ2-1	CATSGTARDDEQFF	TGTGCCACTAGCGGGACAGCGCGGGATGATGAGCAGTTCTTC
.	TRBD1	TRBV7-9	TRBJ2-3	CASSPGQGSTDTQYF	TGTGCCAGCAGCCCGGGACAGGGGAGCACAGATACGCAGTATTTT
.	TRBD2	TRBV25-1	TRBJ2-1	CASSESGSGRWNEQFF	TGTGCCAGCAGTGAATCGGGTAGCGGGAGATGGAATGAGCAGTTCTTC
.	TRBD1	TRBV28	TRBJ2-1	CASSPQRTGNNEQFF	TGTGCCAGCAGTCCACAACGGACAGGGAATAATGAGCAGTTCTTC
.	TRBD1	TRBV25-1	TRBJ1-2	CASSELDRGGGYTF	TGTGCCAGCAGTGAGCTGGACAGGGGAGGCGGCTACACCTTC
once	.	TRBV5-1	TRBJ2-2	CASSLTAFAGLTGELFF	TGCGCCAGCAGCTTGACAGCTTTCGCAGGGCTCACCGGGGAGCTGTTTTTT
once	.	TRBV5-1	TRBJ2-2	CASSDPGSPPGELFF	TGCGCCAGCAGCGACCCCGGGAGCCCCCCCGGGGAGCTGTTTTTT
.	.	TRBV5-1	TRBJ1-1	CASSYRQTNTEAFF	TGCGCCAGCAGCTACAGACAGACGAACACTGAAGCTTTCTTT
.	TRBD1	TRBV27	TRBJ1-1	CASSLGRTGEAFF	TGTGCCAGCAGTTTGGGACGGACAGGGGAAGCTTTCTTT
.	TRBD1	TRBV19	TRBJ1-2	CASSPTGQIPGSYGYTF	TGTGCCAGTAGCCCTACGGGACAGATCCCCGGGAGCTATGGCTACACCTTC
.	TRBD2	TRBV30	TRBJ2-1	CAWSPGGPNYNEQFF	TGTGCCTGGAGCCCGGGAGGGCCCAACTACAATGAGCAGTTCTTC
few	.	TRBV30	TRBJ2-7	CAWSSTSYEQYF	TGTGCCTGGAGCTCGACTAGCTACGAGCAGTACTTC
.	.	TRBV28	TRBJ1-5	CASSFQAYQPQHF	TGTGCCAGCAGTTTTCAGGCCTATCAGCCCCAGCATTTT
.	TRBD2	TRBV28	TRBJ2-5	CASRPRGNTGSETQYF	TGTGCCAGCAGACCGCGGGGGAATACGGGCTCAGAGACCCAGTACTTC
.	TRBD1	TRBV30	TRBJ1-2	CACGGRALAGGEHGYTF	TGTGCCTGCGGCGGGAGGGCCTTAGCAGGGGGAGAGCATGGCTACACCTTC
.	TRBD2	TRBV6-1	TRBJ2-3	CASSEASGDAGDTQYF	TGTGCCAGCAGTGAAGCTAGCGGGGACGCAGGTGATACGCAGTATTTT
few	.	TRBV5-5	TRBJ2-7	CASSLPGTYEQYF	TGTGCCAGCAGCTTGCCGGGAACCTACGAGCAGTACTTC
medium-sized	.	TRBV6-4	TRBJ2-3	CASSEGRRDTDTQYF	TGTGCCAGCAGTGAGGGGAGGCGGGACACAGATACGCAGTATTTT
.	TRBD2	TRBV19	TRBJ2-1	CASRILAGGGSYNEQFF	TGTGCCAGTCGAATACTAGCGGGAGGGGGCTCCTACAATGAGCAGTTCTTC
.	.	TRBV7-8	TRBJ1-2	CASSLAREYGYTF	TGTGCCAGCAGCTTAGCCAGGGAATATGGCTACACCTTC
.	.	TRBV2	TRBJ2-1	CASGPLYEQFF	TGTGCCAGCGGCCCCCTTTATGAGCAGTTCTTC
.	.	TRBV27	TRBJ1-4	CASRPHGANEKLFF	TGTGCCAGCAGACCTCACGGGGCTAATGAAAAACTGTTTTTT
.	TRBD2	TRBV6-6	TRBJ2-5	CASTQAAGGETQYF	TGTGCCAGCACCCAGGCAGCGGGAGGGGAGACCCAGTACTTC
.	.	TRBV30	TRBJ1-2	CAWSANNRVGYTF	TGTGCCTGGAGTGCAAACAACAGGGTCGGCTACACCTTC
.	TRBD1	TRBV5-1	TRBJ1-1	CASRRAGTGVTGAFF	TGCGCCAGCAGACGAGCCGGGACAGGGGTTACTGGAGCTTTCTTT
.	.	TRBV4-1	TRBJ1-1	CASSQHDRNTEAFF	TGCGCCAGCAGCCAACATGACAGGAACACTGAAGCTTTCTTT
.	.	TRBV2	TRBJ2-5	CATSKQEREETQYF	TGTGCCACCTCAAAACAGGAGAGAGAGGAGACCCAGTACTTC
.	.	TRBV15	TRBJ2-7	CATSRDQGGPYEQYF	TGTGCCACCAGCAGAGATCAGGGGGGACCCTACGAGCAGTACTTC
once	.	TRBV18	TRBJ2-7	CASSPPYQGYEQYF	TGTGCCAGCTCACCACCGTACCAGGGCTACGAGCAGTACTTC
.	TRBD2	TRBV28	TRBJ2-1	CASRRGLAGEVMFNEQFF	TGTGCCAGCAGGCGTGGACTAGCGGGAGAGGTTATGTTCAATGAGCAGTTCTTC
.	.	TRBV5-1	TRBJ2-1	CASSQGSGQFF	TGCGCCAGCTCACAGGGAAGTGGGCAGTTCTTC
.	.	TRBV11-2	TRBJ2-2	CASSLDRGGELFF	TGTGCCAGCAGCTTAGATCGAGGAGGGGAGCTGTTTTTT
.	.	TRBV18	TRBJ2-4	CASSPPGQGGNIQYF	TGTGCCAGCTCACCACCGGGTCAGGGAGGAAACATTCAGTACTTC
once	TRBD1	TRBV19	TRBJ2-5	CASSIAGTGETQYF	TGTGCCAGTAGTATAGCGGGGACAGGGGAGACCCAGTACTTC
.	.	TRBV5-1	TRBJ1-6	CASSLEYGLGSPLHF	TGCGCCAGCAGCTTGGAATATGGGCTCGGTTCACCCCTCCACTTT
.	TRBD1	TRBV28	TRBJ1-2	CASSIGQGSYGYTF	TGTGCCAGCAGTATCGGACAGGGATCCTATGGCTACACCTTC
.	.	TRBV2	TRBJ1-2	CASSDRGSYTF	TGTGCCAGCAGTGATAGGGGAAGCTACACCTTC
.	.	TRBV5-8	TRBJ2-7	CASSPREVPYEQYF	TGTGCCAGCAGCCCTCGAGAGGTGCCCTACGAGCAGTACTTC
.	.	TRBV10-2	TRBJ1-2	CASSETAAASYGYTF	TGCGCCAGCAGTGAGACGGCAGCTGCTAGCTATGGCTACACCTTC
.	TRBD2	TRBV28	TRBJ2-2	CAIPSGGNTGELFF	TGTGCCATTCCGAGCGGGGGAAACACCGGGGAGCTGTTTTTT
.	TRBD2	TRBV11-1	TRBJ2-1	CASSFISGIRNEQFF	TGTGCCAGCAGCTTTATTAGCGGGATTAGGAATGAGCAGTTCTTC
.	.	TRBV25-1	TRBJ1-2	CASSQENYGYTF	TGTGCCAGCAGTCAGGAAAACTATGGCTACACCTTC
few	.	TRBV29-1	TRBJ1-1	CSVDGGTEAFF	TGCAGCGTTGATGGGGGGACTGAAGCTTTCTTT